This passage covers 12 T cell receptor beta chains from one sample sequenced in a study of cytomegalovirus exposure and HLA in healthy donors. The PCR employed 60 Vbeta primers together with 13 Jbeta primers. Produced via immunoSEQ multiplex PCR; TCRdb's table is partial and in-frame only. The sample holds around 130,000 clones. The material sequenced was PBMCs. The source is a woman aged 40-49 years in good health and CMV-seronegative.

The chain recombines TRBV6-5 with TRBJ2-2; D perhaps matches TRBD1 (6 bases). The V and J ends lost 6 bases and 0 bases respectively, with 11 bases between them. Per germline, CDR1 MNHEY and CDR2 SVGAGI. The CDR3 totals 15 residues. The CDR3 here is CASRPDRTNTGELFF. CDR3 in DNA: TGTGCCAGCAGACCTGACAGGACGAACACCGGGGAGCTGTTTTTT.

The V call is TRBV7-3, the J call TRBJ2-4, with D perhaps TRBD2 (7 bases). Trimming pared 6 bases from V and 0 bases from J, leaving 12 bases between. The CDR3 extends over 15 amino acids. Germline V CDR1 and CDR2: SGHTA, FQGTGA. This chain's CDR3 is CASRVRGAAKNIQYF. DNA of the CDR3: TGTGCCAGCAGGGTTCGGGGGGCAGCCAAAAACATTCAGTACTTC.

This chain uses TRBV5-1 with TRBJ1-1; possibly TRBD1 for D (5 bases). Trimming shortened V by 3 bases and J by 2 bases, and 17 bases separated the two germline ends. CDR1 and CDR2 from the germline V gene are SGHRS and YFSETQ. The CDR3 is 16 amino acids. The CDR3 DNA reads as TGCGCCAGCAGCTCGGCCCGCGGGACGGCCAACACTGAAGCTTTCTTT. It yields the protein CASSSARGTANTEAFF. The whole variable domain, filled in from reference TRBV5-1 and TRBJ1-1, reads KAGVTQTPRYLIKTRGQQVTLSCSPISGHRSVSWYQQTPGQGLQFLFEYFSETQRNKGNFPGRFSGRQFSNSRSEMNVSTLELGDSALYLCASSSARGTANTEAFFGQGTRLTVV.

The CDR3 loop is CASSPGENTEAFF. In nucleotides, the CDR3 is TGTGCCAGCTCACCGGGAGAGAACACTGAAGCTTTCTTT. The V gene is TRBV18, the J gene TRBJ1-1; no firm D call. V lost 3 bases and J lost 1, with 6 bases in between. Germline V CDR1 and CDR2: KGHSH, LQKENI. This CDR3 spans 13 amino acids.

V is TRBV19 and J is TRBJ1-6, with D possibly TRBD1 on 6 matching bases. Germline V gives CDR1 LNHDA, CDR2 SQIVND (reference sequence). V was shortened by 6 bases and J by 10 bases, with 13 bases between the two germline ends. This CDR3 has 13 amino acids. CDR3 in amino acids: CASSRTDRSPLHF. DNA for the CDR3: TGTGCCAGTAGCAGGACAGATCGATCACCCCTCCACTTT.

The J gene is TRBJ1-3, the V gene TRBV9, with D hard to call. CDR1 is SGDLS and CDR2 is YYNGEE in the germline V gene. The CDR3 runs 11 residues. V lost 3 bases and J lost 8, with 6 bases in between. The CDR3 sequence: CASSAEDTIYF. In nucleotides, the CDR3 is TGTGCCAGCAGCGCGGAGGACACCATATATTTT.

The chain links TRBV14 to TRBJ2-5, with 14 nucleotides matching TRBD2. This CDR3 is 17 amino acids long. Germline CDR1 and CDR2: SGHDN and FVKESK. The ends lost 3 bases at V and 3 bases at J; junction bases unmatched: 6. For the CDR3, the DNA is TGTGCCAGCAGCCAGCTAGGGACTAGCGGGGGAAAAGAGACCCAGTACTTC. The encoded protein is CASSQLGTSGGKETQYF.

The chain recombines TRBV27 with TRBJ1-4; 10 bases are shared with TRBD1. The CDR3 totals 17 residues. Germline V CDR1 and CDR2: MNHEY, SMNVEV (reference sequence). The ends lost 4 bases at V and 4 bases at J; junction bases unmatched: 9. The CDR3 sequence: CASSSWGTGVINEKLFF. In DNA form, the CDR3 reads TGTGCCAGCAGTTCCTGGGGGACAGGGGTCATTAATGAAAAACTGTTTTTT. Complete variable domain (other parts from reference TRBV27 and TRBJ1-4): EAQVTQNPRYLITVTGKKLTVTCSQNMNHEYMSWYRQDPGLGLRQIYYSMNVEVTDKGDVPEGYKVSRKEKRNFPLILESPSPNQTSLYFCASSSWGTGVINEKLFFGSGTQLSVL.

The CDR3 sequence is CASSHSILAGGNNEQFF. The CDR3 DNA is TGCGCCAGCAGCCACAGCATCCTAGCGGGGGGTAACAATGAGCAGTTCTTC. The chain combines TRBV4-3 with TRBJ2-1; 11 positions match TRBD2. CDR1 is LGHNA and CDR2 is YSLEER in the germline V gene. There are 17 residues in the CDR3. The ends lost 3 bases at V and 5 bases at J; junction bases unmatched: 9.

The rearrangement links TRBV5-1 to TRBJ1-2, with unresolved D. V was shortened by 9 bases and J by 0 bases, with 12 bases between the two germline ends. CDR1 and CDR2 from the germline V gene are SGHRS and YFSETQ. The CDR3 covers 13 residues. The CDR3 sequence is CATTSTPNYGYTF. DNA of the CDR3: TGCGCCACTACCTCTACCCCTAACTATGGCTACACCTTC.

This rearrangement joins TRBV18 to TRBJ1-4; maybe TRBD1 (5 bases). Germline V gene sequence: CDR1 KGHSH, CDR2 LQKENI. There are 15 residues in the CDR3. V was trimmed by 0 bases and J by 8 bases, leaving 13 bases between them. The CDR3 DNA is TGTGCCAGCTCACCACCGTTGGGGGGAGGCGAAAAACTGTTTTTT. Its protein is CASSPPLGGGEKLFF. The complete variable domain, with remaining parts taken from reference TRBV18 and TRBJ1-4, reads NAGVMQNPRHLVRRRGQEARLRCSPMKGHSHVYWYRQLPEEGLKFMVYLQKENIIDESGMPKERFSAEFPKEGPSILRIQQVVRGDSAAYFCASSPPLGGGEKLFFGSGTQLSVL.

The V and J genes are TRBV7-2 and TRBJ2-1; 14 nucleotides align to TRBD2. CDR1 SGHTA and CDR2 FQGNSA come from the germline V gene. This CDR3 is built from 20 residues. V lost 0 bases, J lost 0 bases, and 7 bases stayed unmatched. CDR3: CASSLAGTSGGPSSYNEQFF. The CDR3, as DNA: TGTGCCAGCAGCTTAGCCGGGACTAGCGGGGGCCCGAGCTCCTACAATGAGCAGTTCTTC.